This T cell receptor (beta chain) appears in the sequencing data of a study of T cell clonotyping in hematopoietic cell transplantation. CDR3 length: 14 amino acids. Trimming removed 7 bases from V and 5 bases from J, with 17 bases in between. Germline V gives CDR1 SNHLY, CDR2 FYNNEI. Documented time point: recipient sample about 28 days before transplant, after cytoreduction. Sequenced by immunoSEQ multiplex PCR; TCRdb stores in-frame clones only, minus some. This sample has some 29,000 clones; about three quarters occur once, and the top ten carry under 8%. This sequence originates from a woman in her 30s with chronic myeloid leukemia. Some clones in this sample may be carry-over from other donors' samples. The chain employs TRBV2 and TRBJ1-2; D might be TRBD1 (5 bases). This specimen consisted of peripheral blood mononuclear cells, obtained before stem cell transplant. In nucleotides, the CDR3 is TGTGCCAGCACCCGGGCACAGGCCGTGTATGGCTACACCTTC. It translates to CASTRAQAVYGYTF.